These T cell receptor beta chains were read from a single sample in a study of blood T cells in healthy people across ages. TCRdb analysed the 5' RACE reads with MiXCR anew, one entry per CDR3 protein. Among 730,000 or so distinct CDR3 sequences listed, roughly 41% were seen once. Sequencing was performed on blood. These receptors came from a man aged 80 or over in good health. Each CDR3 is given with its conserved first and last residue. Each record gives: V gene, J gene, D gene, clone size, CDR3 protein, CDR3 DNA. A D gene is named only where the DNA matches it firmly. Size values are once, few and many counts, or a class for expanded clones, and some rows have none.

>TRBV12-3/TRBV12-4|TRBJ2-5|.|.
CASSPSMGGETQYF
TGTGCCAGCAGTCCATCTATGGGGGGAGAGACCCAGTACTTC
>TRBV7-2|TRBJ2-7|.|.
CASSLRAGAPSAEQYF
TGTGCCAGCAGCCTAAGGGCGGGGGCGCCCTCGGCCGAGCAGTACTTC
>TRBV7-2|TRBJ2-5|TRBD2|.
CASRGPGLGGETQYF
TGTGCCAGCAGGGGACCGGGACTAGGGGGGGAGACCCAGTACTTC
>TRBV29-1|TRBJ1-2|.|few
CSIFEQTNYGYTF
TGCAGCATTTTCGAACAGACAAACTATGGCTACACCTTC
>TRBV6-1|TRBJ2-3|TRBD2|few
CASRHLAGTSAFTDTQYF
TGTGCCAGCAGACACTTAGCCGGGACTAGCGCCTTCACAGATACGCAGTATTTT
>TRBV4-2|TRBJ2-7|.|few
CASSQDSRGDYEQYF
TGTGCCAGCAGCCAAGATTCCAGGGGGGACTACGAGCAGTACTTC
>TRBV25-1|TRBJ1-2|.|.
CASSDGVGLNYGYTF
TGTGCCAGCAGTGATGGGGTGGGTTTAAACTATGGCTACACCTTC
>TRBV4-2|TRBJ2-3|.|.
CASSQEVGLLLGDTQYF
TGTGCCAGCAGCCAAGAGGTCGGATTACTCCTGGGGGATACGCAGTATTTT
>TRBV27|TRBJ2-3|.|few
CASSLKTSTDTQYF
TGTGCCAGCAGTTTAAAGACCAGCACAGATACGCAGTATTTT
>TRBV5-1|TRBJ2-1|TRBD1|once
CASSLRDRGSLRETQFF
TGCGCCAGCAGCTTGCGGGACAGGGGAAGCCTCAGGGAGACCCAGTTCTTC
>TRBV20-1|TRBJ2-7|.|few
CSGHPGRGSYEQYF
TGCAGCGGACATCCAGGCAGGGGATCCTACGAGCAGTACTTC
>TRBV9|TRBJ2-1|TRBD2|many
CASSPLAGGTNNEQFF
TGTGCCAGCAGCCCCCTAGCGGGGGGAACCAACAATGAGCAGTTCTTC
>TRBV3-1|TRBJ1-2|.|.
CASSQLNSDYGYTF
TGTGCCAGCAGCCAGTTGAACAGCGATTATGGCTACACCTTC
>TRBV6-2/TRBV6-3|TRBJ2-1|.|.
CASARLNEQFF
TGTGCCAGCGCCCGGCTCAATGAGCAGTTCTTC
>TRBV15|TRBJ2-6|.|few
CATSVPEGESGANVLTF
TGTGCCACCAGCGTCCCCGAGGGGGAATCTGGGGCCAACGTCCTGACTTTC
>TRBV2|TRBJ2-2|.|.
CASSDLGITGELFF
TGTGCCAGCAGTGATCTGGGGATCACCGGGGAGCTGTTTTTT
>TRBV6-1|TRBJ2-3|.|.
CASSDRGGTSTDTQYF
TGTGCCAGCAGTGATAGGGGAGGAACTAGCACAGATACGCAGTATTTT
>TRBV29-1|TRBJ2-2|TRBD2|few
CSVLGLAENTGELFF
TGCAGCGTATTGGGACTAGCGGAGAACACCGGGGAGCTGTTTTTT
>TRBV4-3|TRBJ1-2|.|few
CASSQVVQYGYTF
TGCGCCAGCAGCCAAGTGGTTCAATATGGCTACACCTTC
>TRBV11-1|TRBJ2-7|.|.
CASSSGPCYEQYF
TGTGCCAGCAGCTCGGGACCTTGCTACGAGCAGTACTTC
>TRBV21-1|TRBJ2-1|.|.
CASSRDFPSYNEQFF
TGTGCCAGCAGCCGGGACTTCCCCTCCTACAATGAGCAGTTCTTC
>TRBV5-1|TRBJ2-1|TRBD1|.
CASSTGGPSYNEQFF
TGCGCCAGCAGCACAGGGGGGCCCTCCTACAATGAGCAGTTCTTC